The rows below give T cell receptor beta chains drawn from one sample of a study of blood T cell repertoires in COVID-19. The method was immunoSEQ multiplex PCR; TCRdb's version includes in-frame clones alone and lacks a portion of them. Of 200,000 to 300,000 clones in the sample, 88% were seen once. Sequences were obtained from peripheral blood. These receptors originate from a woman in her 30s with acute or convalescent COVID-19. Each CDR3 is given with its conserved first and last residue. D genes are given only for firm matches. Size tells how often a clone was seen (once, few, many) or the class of an expanded clone, and some rows leave it out.

d_gene: NA
j_gene: TRBJ2-7
abundance: NA
v_gene: TRBV4-3
CDR3nt: TGCGCCAGCAGCCAAGGGGCTAGCGCCTACGAGCAGTACTTC
CDR3aa: CASSQGASAYEQYF

d_gene: TRBD1
j_gene: TRBJ2-3
abundance: once
v_gene: TRBV4-3
CDR3nt: TGCGCCAGCAGCCAAGACGGTGACAGGGGAACAGATACGCAGTATTTT
CDR3aa: CASSQDGDRGTDTQYF

d_gene: TRBD1
j_gene: TRBJ2-5
abundance: once
v_gene: TRBV2
CDR3nt: TGTGCCAGCAGTGATTTGACAGGGGGAGAGACCCAGTACTTC
CDR3aa: CASSDLTGGETQYF

d_gene: TRBD1
j_gene: TRBJ2-7
abundance: NA
v_gene: TRBV14
CDR3nt: TGTGCCAGTGGGACAGGGGGCCCCTACGAGCAGTACTTC
CDR3aa: CASGTGGPYEQYF

d_gene: NA
j_gene: TRBJ2-5
abundance: NA
v_gene: TRBV11-2
CDR3nt: TGTGCCAGCAGCTTAGGTCAGGGACCAGGGGCCCAGTACTTC
CDR3aa: CASSLGQGPGAQYF

d_gene: TRBD1
j_gene: TRBJ2-5
abundance: NA
v_gene: TRBV6-5
CDR3nt: TGTGCCAGCAGCTCCGGGACAGGGGGCCTGGCGGCCCAGTACTTC
CDR3aa: CASSSGTGGLAAQYF

d_gene: TRBD2
j_gene: TRBJ2-2
abundance: NA
v_gene: TRBV12-5
CDR3nt: TGTGCTAGTGGTTTTCATAGCGGGAGCGACGGGGAGCTGTTTTTT
CDR3aa: CASGFHSGSDGELFF

d_gene: NA
j_gene: TRBJ2-5
abundance: NA
v_gene: TRBV28
CDR3nt: TGTGCCAGCACCATAGGCGGTCGGACAGTGAGGACCCAGTACTTC
CDR3aa: CASTIGGRTVRTQYF

d_gene: NA
j_gene: TRBJ1-2
abundance: NA
v_gene: TRBV27
CDR3nt: TGTGCCAGCAGTCCGGCGGGGGGGGATGGCTACACCTTC
CDR3aa: CASSPAGGDGYTF

d_gene: NA
j_gene: TRBJ1-3
abundance: NA
v_gene: TRBV2
CDR3nt: TGTGCCAGCAGTGATGATGCGAGCTCTGGAAACACCATATATTTT
CDR3aa: CASSDDASSGNTIYF

d_gene: NA
j_gene: TRBJ2-3
abundance: NA
v_gene: TRBV7-8
CDR3nt: TGTGCCAGCAGCTTTGACGGGAGCCCCACAGATACGCAGTATTTT
CDR3aa: CASSFDGSPTDTQYF

d_gene: NA
j_gene: TRBJ1-1
abundance: NA
v_gene: TRBV30
CDR3nt: TGTGCCTGGCTTATGAACACTGAAGCTTTCTTT
CDR3aa: CAWLMNTEAFF

d_gene: TRBD2
j_gene: TRBJ2-1
abundance: NA
v_gene: TRBV27
CDR3nt: TGTGCCAGCAGCCGAGGACTAGCGGACTCCTACAATGAGCAGTTCTTC
CDR3aa: CASSRGLADSYNEQFF

d_gene: NA
j_gene: TRBJ1-2
abundance: NA
v_gene: TRBV10-3
CDR3nt: TGTGCCATCAGTGAGTCGCTCAGTTTGGACTATGGCTACACCTTC
CDR3aa: CAISESLSLDYGYTF

d_gene: NA
j_gene: TRBJ2-5
abundance: NA
v_gene: TRBV30
CDR3nt: TGTGCCTGGGCCCCCGGGGGACGTGAGACCCAGTACTTC
CDR3aa: CAWAPGGRETQYF

d_gene: TRBD1
j_gene: TRBJ1-1
abundance: NA
v_gene: TRBV7-6
CDR3nt: TGTGCCAGCAGCCTTACAGGGGGCTGGGACACTGAAGCTTTCTTT
CDR3aa: CASSLTGGWDTEAFF

d_gene: NA
j_gene: TRBJ2-2
abundance: NA
v_gene: TRBV5-1
CDR3nt: TGCGCCAGCAGCTTGGGGGCAGCGAACACCGGGGAGCTGTTTTTT
CDR3aa: CASSLGAANTGELFF

d_gene: TRBD1
j_gene: TRBJ1-3
abundance: NA
v_gene: TRBV19
CDR3nt: TGTGCCAGTAGTTCAAACAGGGGAAGGGATGGAAACACCATATATTTT
CDR3aa: CASSSNRGRDGNTIYF

d_gene: NA
j_gene: TRBJ2-1
abundance: NA
v_gene: TRBV5-1
CDR3nt: TGCGCCAGCAGCGCGGGACGCGTGCTTGTCTACAATGAGCAGTTCTTC
CDR3aa: CASSAGRVLVYNEQFF

d_gene: TRBD1
j_gene: TRBJ2-3
abundance: NA
v_gene: TRBV7-9
CDR3nt: TGTGCCAGCAGCTCCGGACAGGGGGAGATAGATACGCAGTATTTT
CDR3aa: CASSSGQGEIDTQYF

d_gene: NA
j_gene: TRBJ1-5
abundance: NA
v_gene: TRBV24-1
CDR3nt: TGTGCCACCGGTTGGGGCGGCAATCAGCCCCAGCATTTT
CDR3aa: CATGWGGNQPQHF

d_gene: TRBD1
j_gene: TRBJ2-1
abundance: NA
v_gene: TRBV27
CDR3nt: TGTGCCAGCAGTTTAAGCAGGGGGCCATACAATGAGCAGTTCTTC
CDR3aa: CASSLSRGPYNEQFF

d_gene: NA
j_gene: TRBJ1-1
abundance: NA
v_gene: TRBV5-1
CDR3nt: TGCGCCAGCAGCAAGAGGGACATCCAGCACTCGGCTTTCTTT
CDR3aa: CASSKRDIQHSAFF

d_gene: NA
j_gene: TRBJ2-5
abundance: NA
v_gene: TRBV11-2
CDR3nt: TGTGCCAGCAGCCCCGGGGAGACCCAGTACTTC
CDR3aa: CASSPGETQYF

d_gene: TRBD1
j_gene: TRBJ1-2
abundance: once
v_gene: TRBV6-6
CDR3nt: TGTGCCAGCAGTCCGGACAGGTTGGGTGGCTACACCTTC
CDR3aa: CASSPDRLGGYTF

d_gene: NA
j_gene: TRBJ2-7
abundance: NA
v_gene: TRBV11-2
CDR3nt: TGTGCCAGCAGCTTTTCAGGCGAGCAGTACTTC
CDR3aa: CASSFSGEQYF

d_gene: NA
j_gene: TRBJ2-1
abundance: once
v_gene: TRBV5-4
CDR3nt: TGTGCCAGCAGCCTATCCACTGAGCAGTTCTTC
CDR3aa: CASSLSTEQFF

d_gene: TRBD1
j_gene: TRBJ1-2
abundance: NA
v_gene: TRBV12-3/TRBV12-4
CDR3nt: TGTGCCAGCATGAAACAGGGGCTCTATGGCTACACCTTC
CDR3aa: CASMKQGLYGYTF

d_gene: TRBD1
j_gene: TRBJ2-7
abundance: NA
v_gene: TRBV6-6
CDR3nt: TGTGCCAGCAGTTCGGGACAGGGGGCGTACTACGAGCAGTACTTC
CDR3aa: CASSSGQGAYYEQYF

d_gene: TRBD1
j_gene: TRBJ1-5
abundance: NA
v_gene: TRBV23-1
CDR3nt: TGCGCCAGCAGTCAAAATCATTCTGACAGGGGGCTTGGCAATCAGCCCCAGCATTTT
CDR3aa: CASSQNHSDRGLGNQPQHF

d_gene: TRBD2
j_gene: TRBJ2-1
abundance: NA
v_gene: TRBV7-8
CDR3nt: TGTGCCAGCATGGGCGGGACTAGCGGGAGAGGCGCCTACAATGAGCAGTTCTTC
CDR3aa: CASMGGTSGRGAYNEQFF

d_gene: NA
j_gene: TRBJ2-7
abundance: NA
v_gene: TRBV6-5
CDR3nt: TGTGCCAGCAGTTGGGGACTGATTAGCTACGAGCAGTACTTC
CDR3aa: CASSWGLISYEQYF

d_gene: NA
j_gene: TRBJ2-2
abundance: NA
v_gene: TRBV19
CDR3nt: TGTGCCAGTAGTATTCCAGGGAACACCGGGGAGCTGTTTTTT
CDR3aa: CASSIPGNTGELFF

d_gene: NA
j_gene: TRBJ1-2
abundance: NA
v_gene: TRBV5-4
CDR3nt: TGTGCCAGCAGCTCAACAGGGACCGGTGGTGATGGCTACACCTTC
CDR3aa: CASSSTGTGGDGYTF

d_gene: TRBD1
j_gene: TRBJ1-6
abundance: NA
v_gene: TRBV9
CDR3nt: TGTGCCAGCAGCCTGGACAGGGTTAATTCACCCCTCCACTTT
CDR3aa: CASSLDRVNSPLHF

d_gene: TRBD2
j_gene: TRBJ2-5
abundance: NA
v_gene: TRBV7-3
CDR3nt: TGTGCCAGCAGCCCGACGGGACTAGCGCCCTCGGAGACCCAGTACTTC
CDR3aa: CASSPTGLAPSETQYF

d_gene: TRBD2
j_gene: TRBJ2-1
abundance: NA
v_gene: TRBV9
CDR3nt: TGTGCCAGCAGGAGCGGGACTACATACAATGAGCAGTTCTTC
CDR3aa: CASRSGTTYNEQFF

d_gene: TRBD2
j_gene: TRBJ2-7
abundance: once
v_gene: TRBV18
CDR3nt: TGTGCCAGCTCATCAACTAGCGGGAGGGCGAACTACGAGCAGTACTTC
CDR3aa: CASSSTSGRANYEQYF

d_gene: NA
j_gene: TRBJ1-2
abundance: NA
v_gene: TRBV19
CDR3nt: TGTGCCAGTAGTATGAACCAGGCCGGTAACTATGGCTACACCTTC
CDR3aa: CASSMNQAGNYGYTF

d_gene: TRBD2
j_gene: TRBJ2-3
abundance: NA
v_gene: TRBV2
CDR3nt: TGTGCCAGCAGTAAACTGGGACTAGCGGCCACCACAGATACGCAGTATTTT
CDR3aa: CASSKLGLAATTDTQYF

d_gene: TRBD1
j_gene: TRBJ2-3
abundance: once
v_gene: TRBV7-9
CDR3nt: TGTGCCAGCAGCCCTGGTCGGACAGGGTTCAGCACAGATACGCAGTATTTT
CDR3aa: CASSPGRTGFSTDTQYF

d_gene: NA
j_gene: TRBJ1-1
abundance: NA
v_gene: TRBV7-3
CDR3nt: TGTGCCAGCAGGGTAGGGGGACGGGGTACTGAAGCTTTCTTT
CDR3aa: CASRVGGRGTEAFF

d_gene: NA
j_gene: TRBJ2-4
abundance: NA
v_gene: TRBV7-9
CDR3nt: TGTGCCAGCAGCTCCTCGGGGGCCAAAAACATTCAGTACTTC
CDR3aa: CASSSSGAKNIQYF

d_gene: NA
j_gene: TRBJ1-5
abundance: NA
v_gene: TRBV30
CDR3nt: TGTGCCTGGGCGGGACACCCAAGCAATCAGCCCCAGCATTTT
CDR3aa: CAWAGHPSNQPQHF

d_gene: TRBD1
j_gene: TRBJ1-5
abundance: NA
v_gene: TRBV2
CDR3nt: TGTGCCAGCAGTGAAATGGACAGGGCGGCTCAGCCCCAGCATTTT
CDR3aa: CASSEMDRAAQPQHF

d_gene: NA
j_gene: TRBJ1-2
abundance: NA
v_gene: TRBV11-3
CDR3nt: TGTGCCAGCAGCTCCAACGGGGGACTCCTAGGGAGGGGCTACACCTTC
CDR3aa: CASSSNGGLLGRGYTF

d_gene: TRBD1
j_gene: TRBJ1-1
abundance: NA
v_gene: TRBV29-1
CDR3nt: TGCAGCTCATACAGGGGAATGAACACTGAAGCTTTCTTT
CDR3aa: CSSYRGMNTEAFF

d_gene: TRBD1
j_gene: TRBJ1-1
abundance: NA
v_gene: TRBV7-7
CDR3nt: TGTGCCAGCAGCCGGGACAGGGATACTGAAGCTTTCTTT
CDR3aa: CASSRDRDTEAFF